Each of the 4 T cell receptor beta chains below was sequenced from the same sample in a study of beta chain features in type 1 diabetes. Isolated RNA was reverse transcribed in full, so expressed TCRB transcripts were sequenced. Here immunoSEQ multiplex PCR was the method, and the copy in TCRdb shows in-frame clones only, minus some. Of under 400,000 clones detected, approximately 14% appear once; the ten largest clones hold approximately 7%. The sequencing input was central memory CD4+ T cells from blood. The receptors were gathered from a man aged 25-45 years in good health.

This clone was seen more than once but under ten times. The rearrangement uses TRBV6-5 and TRBJ2-2; possible D gene TRBD2, 6 bases. Germline V gene sequence: CDR1 MNHEY, CDR2 SVGAGI. V was pared by 3 bases and J by 6 bases, with 11 bases between. The CDR3 sequence is 14 residues long. For the CDR3, the DNA is TGTGCCAGCAGTTATTCCGCGGGGTCCGGGGAGCTGTTTTTT. This sequence encodes CASSYSAGSGELFF.

This sequence joins TRBV7-8 and TRBJ2-1; D could derive from TRBD1 or TRBD2 (6 bases each). The length of the CDR3 is 17 residues. The V end was cut by 5 bases, the J end by 4 bases, with 21 bases between. Germline-derived CDR1 and CDR2 are SGHVS and FQNEAQ. As DNA, the CDR3 is TGTGCCAGCAGCAACCCCGCGCGGGGACAAGGATACAATGAGCAGTTCTTC. Translation: CASSNPARGQGYNEQFF.

The chain uses TRBV11-3 and TRBJ2-5; possibly TRBD2 for D (5 bases). Germline V CDR1 and CDR2: SGHNT, YENEEA. The CDR3 is made up of 15 amino acids. V dropped 0 bases and J dropped 3 bases, with 11 bases sitting between them. The CDR3 region has the DNA TGTGCCAGCAGCTTAGATTCTAGGACTGAAGAGACCCAGTACTTC. It encodes CASSLDSRTEETQYF.

The chain uses TRBV27 and TRBJ2-3, with 10 nucleotides matching TRBD1. V shed 6 bases and J 5 bases; nucleotides not matched to a gene: 5. The CDR3 loop spans 14 amino acids. In germline, CDR1 is MNHEY, CDR2 SMNVEV (reference sequence). CDR3 sequence: CASRTTGGVDTQYF. CDR3 sequence (DNA): TGTGCCAGCAGAACGACAGGGGGCGTAGATACGCAGTATTTT.